This T cell receptor (beta chain) was sequenced during a study of blood T cell repertoires in COVID-19. Study information: PBMCs, B-cell-depleted T cells, or T cells provided the cDNA or gDNA that made up the material.

Here immunoSEQ multiplex PCR was the method, and the copy in TCRdb shows in-frame clones only, minus some. The sample carries 100,000 to 150,000 clones, 85% recorded once. This CDR3 is 14 amino acids long. V was clipped by 5 bases and J by 5 bases, with 15 bases between them. CDR1 and CDR2 from the germline V gene are SGHTA and FQGNSA. The chain joins TRBV7-2 to TRBJ1-2; D may be TRBD1 (6 bases). The clonotype was recovered from an elderly man with active or convalescent COVID-19. The sequenced sample consisted of peripheral blood. In DNA form, the CDR3 reads TGTGCCAGCAGCCTGGACAGAGATGCTTATGGCTACACCTTC. Amino acid sequence: CASSLDRDAYGYTF.